The 5 T cell receptor beta chains presented below share a single source sample, sequenced in a study of T cell repertoires in cytomegalovirus infection. These receptors' antigens are unknown. TCRdb redid the calling of the reads with MiXCR, one entry per CDR3 protein. The data hold about 830,000 distinct CDR3 sequences, with about 31% observed a single time. Specimen: cultured CD8+ T cells from PBMCs, collected from culture after CMV antigen stimulation. The source is a human donor in good health (CMV status not recorded). Some clones in this sample may be carry-over from other donors' samples.

Only a few counts were recorded for this clonotype. The chain couples TRBV12-3 or TRBV12-4 to TRBJ1-2; TRBD1 agrees at 9 bases. The CDR3 is 20 amino acids. Unmatched junction bases numbered 19, after V lost 3 bases and J lost 2 bases. The CDR3 DNA sequence: TGTGCCAGCAGTTTGTTTTACCCTATGACAGGGGGTAGGACAAACTATGGCTACACCTTC. It specifies CASSLFYPMTGGRTNYGYTF.

The sample holds a few counts of this clonotype. This chain joins TRBV15 and TRBJ2-7; D is uncertain. The CDR3 consists of 12 residues. Germline CDR1 and CDR2: LNHNV and YYDKDF (reference sequence). V was clipped by 5 bases and J by 3 bases, with 8 bases between them. For the CDR3, the DNA is TGTGCCACCAGCCCGCTGGGCTACGAGCAGTACTTC. It specifies CATSPLGYEQYF.

This clonotype was observed a few times. The genes are TRBV27 and TRBJ1-6, with 7 bases identical to TRBD1. The germline V gene has CDR1 MNHEY and CDR2 SMNVEV (reference sequence). The length of the CDR3 is 14 residues. V lost 5 bases, J lost 10 bases, and 8 bases stayed unmatched. The CDR3 DNA sequence: TGTGCCAGCAGTCCGGGACAGAGAAGCTCACCCCTCCACTTT. Its translation is CASSPGQRSSPLHF.

There are many counts of this clonotype. The chain combines TRBV12-3 or TRBV12-4 with TRBJ1-6; tentative D call: TRBD1 (5 bases). This CDR3 is built from 15 residues. Trimming took 3 bases from V and 6 from J, leaving 12 bases between them. CDR3 in amino acids: CASSFAGTANSPLHF. The DNA of the CDR3 is TGTGCCAGCAGTTTCGCAGGGACGGCTAATTCACCCCTCCACTTT.

This clonotype was recorded a few times. The J gene is TRBJ2-1, the V gene TRBV6-1, with 11 positions matching TRBD1. Per germline, CDR1 MNHNS and CDR2 SASEGT. CDR3 length: 15 residues. Trimming at V came to 5 bases and at J to 2 bases, leaving 2 bases not matched to a gene. The CDR3 DNA reads as TGTGCCAGCAGTACGGGACAGGGGGCCTACAATGAGCAGTTCTTC. It is translated as CASSTGQGAYNEQFF.